These T cell receptor beta chains were read from a single sample in a study of OX40 agonist ivuxolimab in advanced cancers. Generated by immunoSEQ multiplex PCR, the TCRdb table keeps only in-frame clones and is missing some. The sample shows tens of thousands of clones, almost 95% of them seen only once. The specimen was CD4+ or CD8+ T cells sorted from blood, collected in a trial of the OX40 agonist ivuxolimab. The receptors stem from an adult with an advanced solid tumor such as melanoma, head and neck, liver or kidney cancer. The CDR3 runs from the conserved cysteine through the conserved F or W. A D gene is named only where the DNA matches it firmly. For some rows the clone size is stated as once, few or many, or as a class when expanded; others skip it.

abundance	j_gene	v_gene	len	d_gene	CDR3aa	CDR3nt
NA	TRBJ2-7	TRBV6-5	14	NA	CASSYSGDSYEQYF	TGTGCCAGCAGTTACTCCGGGGATTCCTACGAGCAGTACTTC
once	TRBJ1-2	TRBV18	15	TRBD1	CASSPWDRDEYGYTF	TGTGCCAGCTCACCATGGGACAGGGACGAGTATGGCTACACCTTC
NA	TRBJ1-4	TRBV4-1	15	TRBD1	CASSQGTGGEGKLFF	TGCGCCAGCAGCCAAGGGACAGGGGGTGAAGGAAAACTGTTTTTT
NA	TRBJ2-7	TRBV5-6	14	TRBD1	CASSYGTGRYEQYF	TGTGCCAGCAGCTATGGGACAGGTCGTTACGAGCAGTACTTC
NA	TRBJ2-7	TRBV5-5	15	NA	CASSSVGGVPTEQYF	TGTGCCAGCAGCTCAGTTGGGGGAGTGCCTACGGAGCAGTACTTC
NA	TRBJ2-3	TRBV27	14	NA	CASSLSTITDTQYF	TGTGCCAGCAGTTTATCGACCATCACAGATACGCAGTATTTT
NA	TRBJ1-1	TRBV11-2	17	NA	CASSLEGRSTVNTEAFF	TGTGCCAGCAGCTTAGAGGGTCGGAGCACCGTGAACACTGAAGCTTTCTTT
NA	TRBJ1-1	TRBV6-6	14	NA	CASSYGQGRTEAFF	TGTGCCAGCAGTTACGGGCAGGGACGTACTGAAGCTTTCTTT
NA	TRBJ1-2	TRBV18	16	TRBD1	CASSPQYRDRGDGYTF	TGTGCCAGCTCACCACAGTACCGGGACAGGGGCGATGGCTACACCTTC
NA	TRBJ1-1	TRBV19	12	TRBD1	CASGTGGTEAFF	TGTGCCAGTGGGACAGGGGGCACTGAAGCTTTCTTT
NA	TRBJ1-1	TRBV5-1	15	TRBD1	CASSWWTGMNTEAFF	TGCGCCAGCAGTTGGTGGACAGGGATGAACACTGAAGCTTTCTTT
NA	TRBJ2-7	TRBV6-5	14	TRBD1	CASSPGQGVHEQYF	TGTGCCAGCAGCCCGGGACAGGGGGTCCACGAGCAGTACTTC
NA	TRBJ2-3	TRBV11-3	17	TRBD2	CASSPWVAGPFTDTQYF	TGTGCCAGCAGCCCCTGGGTAGCGGGACCCTTCACAGATACGCAGTATTTT
NA	TRBJ1-2	TRBV20-1	10	NA	CGWLNYGYTF	TGCGGGTGGTTAAACTATGGCTACACCTTC
NA	TRBJ2-5	TRBV15	16	TRBD2	CATSSGLAANWETQYF	TGTGCCACCAGCAGCGGACTAGCGGCGAATTGGGAGACCCAGTACTTC
NA	TRBJ2-5	TRBV7-9	13	TRBD2	CASSPGLAETQYF	TGTGCCAGCAGCCCCGGACTAGCAGAGACCCAGTACTTC
NA	TRBJ2-1	TRBV7-9	12	NA	CASSPLGGEQFF	TGTGCCAGCAGCCCACTCGGGGGTGAGCAGTTCTTC
NA	TRBJ1-2	TRBV5-1	14	NA	CASSLAADNYGYTF	TGCGCCAGCAGCTTGGCCGCGGATAACTATGGCTACACCTTC
NA	TRBJ1-2	TRBV6-6	15	TRBD1	CASSPTGGGYYGYTF	TGTGCCAGCAGCCCTACAGGGGGTGGATACTATGGCTACACCTTC
once	TRBJ2-2	TRBV19	14	TRBD1	CASRGGRNTGELFF	TGTGCCAGTAGAGGGGGCAGGAACACCGGGGAGCTGTTTTTT
NA	TRBJ1-2	TRBV18	14	NA	CASSPPGGTPGYTF	TGTGCCAGCTCACCTCCTGGCGGGACTCCTGGCTACACCTTC
few	TRBJ2-7	TRBV19	13	NA	CASGGTGSNEQYF	TGTGCCAGTGGAGGCACAGGGTCAAACGAGCAGTACTTC
NA	TRBJ1-4	TRBV16	14	NA	CASSAGDLQGKLFF	TGTGCCAGCAGCGCCGGGGACCTACAGGGAAAACTGTTTTTT
NA	TRBJ2-1	TRBV11-2	19	TRBD2	CASSVNAGGLSPNYNEQFF	TGTGCCAGCAGCGTAAACGCGGGGGGGCTTTCCCCAAACTACAATGAGCAGTTCTTC
NA	TRBJ1-6	TRBV19	17	TRBD1	CASSLFIGQGADSPLHF	TGTGCCAGTAGCCTCTTCATTGGACAGGGGGCGGATTCACCCCTCCACTTT
NA	TRBJ1-2	TRBV5-1	14	NA	CASRVESGSYGYTF	TGCGCCAGCAGGGTAGAGTCTGGGTCCTATGGCTACACCTTC
NA	TRBJ2-7	TRBV9	15	TRBD2	CASSVAGGMGYEQYF	TGTGCCAGCAGCGTAGCGGGGGGTATGGGGTACGAGCAGTACTTC
NA	TRBJ1-1	TRBV29-1	11	NA	CSVEMSLEAFF	TGCAGCGTTGAAATGTCTCTTGAAGCTTTCTTT
once	TRBJ2-2	TRBV5-1	15	NA	CASSLAGANTGELFF	TGCGCCAGCAGCTTGGCGGGGGCGAACACCGGGGAGCTGTTTTTT
NA	TRBJ1-1	TRBV9	17	TRBD1	CASSGGRDRLMNTEAFF	TGTGCCAGCAGCGGGGGCCGGGACAGGCTTATGAACACTGAAGCTTTCTTT
NA	TRBJ1-1	TRBV5-1	16	NA	CASSHGPTEVNTEAFF	TGCGCCAGCAGCCATGGACCGACTGAAGTGAACACTGAAGCTTTCTTT